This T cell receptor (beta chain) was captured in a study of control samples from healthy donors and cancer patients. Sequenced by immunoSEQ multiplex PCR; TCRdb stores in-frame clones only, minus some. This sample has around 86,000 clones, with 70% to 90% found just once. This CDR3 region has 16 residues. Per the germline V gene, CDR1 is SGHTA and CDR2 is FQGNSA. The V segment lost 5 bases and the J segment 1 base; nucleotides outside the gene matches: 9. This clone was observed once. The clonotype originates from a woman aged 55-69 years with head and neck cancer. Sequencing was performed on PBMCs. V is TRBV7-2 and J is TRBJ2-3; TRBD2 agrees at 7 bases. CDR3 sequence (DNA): TGTGCCAGCAGCCCCCAGAGTACTAGCGGCACAGATACGCAGTATTTT. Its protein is CASSPQSTSGTDTQYF. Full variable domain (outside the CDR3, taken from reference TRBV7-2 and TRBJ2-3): GAGVSQSPSNKVTEKGKDVELRCDPISGHTALYWYRQSLGQGLEFLIYFQGNSAPDKSGLPSDRFSAERTGGSVSTLTIQRTQQEDSAVYLCASSPQSTSGTDTQYFGPGTRLTVL.